This entry features one TCR beta chain sequence. Its binding antigen is unknown. Base-call qualities are not available, and no considerably larger clone is one nucleotide away. At diagnosis, peripheral blood, uninvolved tumor-adjacent lung and tumor were collected and were preserved as a mix of fresh-frozen and FFPE material. Blood samples were analyzed as peripheral blood mononuclear cells for TCR repertoire profiling. The immunoSEQ Assay was used to sequence TCR beta CDR3 regions from DNA. In the authors' own workflow: T cell density was computed as TCR beta template counts normalized to usable DNA estimated by amplifying housekeeping genes. Richness was estimated using the preseqR package, with extrapolation to 400,000 templates for PBMC samples and to 120,000 templates for tissue samples. Clonality was defined as one minus Pielou's evenness. Differential abundance testing on productive amino-acid clonotypes, with a minimum total count of 5 and an alpha of 0.1, was used to identify tissue-enriched TCRs. The Jaccard Index and the Morisita Overlap Index were used to quantify repertoire overlap between compartments. GLIPH clustered TCR beta CDR3s with public tetramer-defined viral CDR3s; viral motifs required at least three viral sequences plus V-gene enrichment. TCRdb holds this immuneACCESS table with in-frame rearrangements only. Some clones are missing; in checked studies, unresolved V genes explain under half, and the rest has no known cause. That table furnishes V, J and clone size, whereas the DNA furnished D and trimming. Counted in this sample were 41,000 or so clones; more than 85% of them appeared once. Together, the top ten hold 7.1% of the sample.

This sample stems from a study of T cells in localized non-small cell lung cancer (dated by TCRdb to about 2020). Regarding the complete study: The study examined T cell repertoires in under 300 patients with early-stage NSCLC and compared tumors with uninvolved tumor-adjacent lungs. All 220 or so NSCLC patients in the cohort were treatment-naive and had localized lung tumors that were resected. A mean age of roughly 66 years was recorded for the NSCLC patients, of whom under 150 were male and about a hundred were female.

Overall results and qualifications from the work: Longer overall survival was associated with higher T cell density in blood, whereas shorter survival was associated with higher clonality in adjacent lung. Multi-region tumor sequencing was not performed, so intratumor heterogeneity could not be excluded. A median of roughly 50 of the top 100 tumor clones turned up in the paired uninvolved adjacent lung, and approximately 30 of those clones also ranked among the top 100 of that same adjacent lung. Because of the exploratory design, TCR variables were selected using unadjusted p-values without false-discovery rate correction. Uninvolved tumor-adjacent lung showed the highest T cell clonality, higher than tumor, which suggests more focused antigenic responses in the uninvolved tumor-adjacent lung.

For this chain, trimming is 7 bases at the V end and 4 bases at the J end, and the number of junction bases without a gene match is 3. Counted from cysteine to phenylalanine, this CDR3 has 12 amino acids. The read is trimmed to its CDR3 DNA, 36 bases read in frame from base 1. CDR1 and CDR2 are drawn from the germline V gene: SQVTM, ANQGSEA. The receptor was derived from a woman aged 18-49 years with stage III lung adenocarcinoma. The chain is made from TRBV29-1 and TRBJ1-1; 10 central bases correspond to TRBD1. This sample comprised peripheral blood, obtained before any cancer treatment. The sequenced DNA is TGCAGCGGGACAGGGGGGGCCACTGAAGCTTTCTTT. Translated, this is CSGTGGATEAFF.